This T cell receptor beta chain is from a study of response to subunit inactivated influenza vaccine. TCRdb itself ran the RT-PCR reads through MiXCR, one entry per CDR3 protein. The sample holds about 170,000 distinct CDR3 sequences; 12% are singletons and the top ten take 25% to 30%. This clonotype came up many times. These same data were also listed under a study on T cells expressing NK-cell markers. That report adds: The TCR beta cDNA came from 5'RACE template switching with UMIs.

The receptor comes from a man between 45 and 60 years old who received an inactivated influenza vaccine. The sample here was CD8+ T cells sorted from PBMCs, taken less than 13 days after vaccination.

CDR3 coding DNA: TGTGCCAGCAGCTTCCCCGGGGGGCTGGACACCGGGGAGCTGTTTTTT. Translated, it gives CASSFPGGLDTGELFF. This chain links TRBV5-5 with TRBJ2-2; possible D gene TRBD2, 7 bases. Germline V lookup: CDR1 SGHKS, CDR2 YYEKEE (reference sequence). V was shortened by 2 bases and J by 3 bases, with 14 bases between the two germline ends. The length of the CDR3 is 16 residues.